The rows below give T cell receptor beta chains drawn from one sample of a study of cytomegalovirus exposure and HLA in healthy donors. Profiling relied on immunoSEQ multiplex PCR, and the TCRdb table lists in-frame clones only, not all of them. The top ten hold more than 13% of the sample, which has 150,000 to 200,000 clones, roughly 85% seen once. Sequencing was performed on PBMCs. The source is a man aged 50-59 years in good health and CMV-seropositive. CDR3s include the opening cysteine and the closing phenylalanine or tryptophan. D genes are given only for firm matches. Size values are once, few and many counts, or a class for expanded clones, and some rows have none.

v_call	clone_size	d_call	j_call	cdr3_aa	cdr3_nt
TRBV5-5	once	.	TRBJ1-1	CASSRDRVHTEAFF	TGTGCCAGCAGCCGCGACAGAGTACACACTGAAGCTTTCTTT
TRBV5-1	.	TRBD1	TRBJ1-6	CASSLGSGGNSPLHF	TGCGCCAGCAGCTTGGGATCAGGGGGGAATTCACCCCTCCACTTT
TRBV11-2	few	.	TRBJ1-2	CASSLGTYGYTF	TGTGCCAGCAGCTTAGGGACTTATGGCTACACCTTC
TRBV19	.	.	TRBJ1-3	CASTRNSGNTIYF	TGTGCCAGCACTAGGAACTCTGGAAACACCATATATTTT
TRBV7-7	.	.	TRBJ2-5	CASSQSSESGETQYF	TGTGCCAGCAGCCAGTCTAGCGAGTCGGGAGAGACCCAGTACTTC
TRBV28	.	TRBD1	TRBJ1-1	CASRGPTYRGTSSEAFF	TGTGCCAGCCGGGGACCGACATACAGGGGGACTTCCTCTGAAGCTTTCTTT
TRBV2	.	TRBD1	TRBJ1-6	CASSGTTGNSPLHF	TGTGCCAGCAGTGGGACGACAGGGAATTCACCCCTCCACTTT
TRBV10-2	.	TRBD2	TRBJ2-7	CASTVGLAGGLAYEQYF	TGCGCCAGCACCGTGGGACTAGCGGGGGGGTTGGCCTACGAGCAGTACTTC
TRBV5-1	.	TRBD1	TRBJ1-1	CASSLLGQFMNTEAFF	TGCGCCAGCAGCTTGTTGGGACAGTTCATGAACACTGAAGCTTTCTTT
TRBV14	.	.	TRBJ1-1	CASSQERSGRSTEAFF	TGTGCCAGCAGCCAAGAAAGGTCAGGGAGGTCCACTGAAGCTTTCTTT
TRBV7-9	.	TRBD2	TRBJ2-1	CSSSFPRGVRYNEQFF	TGTTCCAGCAGCTTTCCCCGGGGGGTGCGATACAATGAGCAGTTCTTC
TRBV6-1	.	TRBD1	TRBJ1-5	CASSGSIRGLQPQHF	TGTGCCAGCAGTGGGTCTATTAGGGGGCTTCAGCCCCAGCATTTT
TRBV27	.	TRBD1	TRBJ1-2	CASRPPGTGVEGKGYGYTF	TGTGCCAGCAGACCGCCCGGGACAGGGGTTGAAGGGAAGGGCTATGGCTACACCTTC
TRBV9	few	TRBD1	TRBJ2-6	CASSGGPMAGGAWGPSGANVLTF	TGTGCCAGCAGCGGGGGGCCGATGGCAGGGGGCGCCTGGGGCCCCTCTGGGGCCAACGTCCTGACTTTC
TRBV11-2	.	.	TRBJ1-1	CASSSAWGRGGTEAFF	TGTGCCAGCAGCTCTGCATGGGGTCGGGGGGGCACTGAAGCTTTCTTT
TRBV5-4	.	.	TRBJ1-1	CASTTGTRDTEAFF	TGTGCCAGCACCACAGGGACGCGGGACACTGAAGCTTTCTTT
TRBV18	.	TRBD1	TRBJ1-6	CASSQQGIYNSPLHF	TGTGCCAGCTCGCAACAGGGGATCTATAATTCACCCCTCCACTTT
TRBV6-1	.	.	TRBJ1-5	CASTFSGEGTQHF	TGTGCCAGCACCTTCAGTGGGGAGGGGACCCAGCATTTT
TRBV7-9	.	.	TRBJ1-4	CSSSLEAGLTNEKLFF	TGTTCCAGCAGCCTAGAGGCAGGCTTAACTAATGAAAAACTGTTTTTT
TRBV7-2	.	.	TRBJ2-2	CASSSQGGGSGEYTGELFF	TGTGCCAGCAGCTCCCAGGGGGGAGGTAGCGGGGAGTACACCGGGGAGCTGTTTTTT
TRBV19	.	TRBD1	TRBJ1-5	CASSIDGGQGSNQPQHF	TGTGCCAGTAGTATAGACGGCGGACAGGGTAGCAATCAGCCCCAGCATTTT
TRBV28	.	.	TRBJ1-5	CASSLSQGSNQPQHF	TGTGCCAGCAGTTTAAGCCAGGGGAGCAATCAGCCCCAGCATTTT
TRBV7-2	.	TRBD1	TRBJ1-5	CASSLGTGLYQPQHF	TGTGCCAGCAGCTTAGGGACAGGGCTTTATCAGCCCCAGCATTTT
TRBV2	few	TRBD1	TRBJ2-1	CGTGSGYNEQFF	TGTGGGACAGGCTCGGGGTACAATGAGCAGTTCTTC
TRBV14	.	.	TRBJ2-7	CASSLLADSYEQYF	TGTGCCAGCAGCCTCTTAGCGGACTCCTACGAGCAGTACTTC
TRBV28	.	.	TRBJ2-2	CASSVIQGKGGTGELFF	TGTGCCAGCAGTGTTATACAGGGAAAAGGGGGCACCGGGGAGCTGTTTTTT
TRBV6-6	.	TRBD1	TRBJ1-1	CASSYESGQGAKMLF	TGTGCCAGCAGTTACGAGTCGGGACAGGGGGCAAAGATGCTCTTT
TRBV7-2	.	.	TRBJ2-3	CASTRGGGTDTQYF	TGTGCCAGCACTAGAGGCGGGGGCACAGATACGCAGTATTTT
TRBV28	.	.	TRBJ2-3	CASSLPGGGSPDTQYF	TGTGCCAGCAGCCTACCGGGAGGGGGCTCTCCAGATACGCAGTATTTT
TRBV2	.	.	TRBJ1-1	CASNQQGASTEAFF	TGTGCCAGCAACCAACAGGGAGCTTCCACTGAAGCTTTCTTT
TRBV9	.	.	TRBJ2-5	CASSVGPKETQYF	TGTGCCAGCAGCGTAGGGCCAAAAGAGACCCAGTACTTC
TRBV7-9	.	.	TRBJ1-4	CASSFRQVRVGEKLFF	TGTGCCAGCAGCTTTCGGCAGGTCAGGGTAGGCGAAAAACTGTTTTTT
TRBV7-6	once	TRBD2	TRBJ2-2	CASSLWLGGVAGPNYTGELFF	TGTGCCAGCAGCTTATGGCTCGGTGGCGTAGCGGGGCCAAATTACACCGGGGAGCTGTTTTTT
TRBV18	.	.	TRBJ1-2	CASSPGQVALYGYTF	TGTGCCAGCTCACCAGGGCAGGTCGCCCTCTATGGCTACACCTTC
TRBV2	.	.	TRBJ1-1	CASYEREAFF	TGTGCCAGCTATGAGAGAGAAGCTTTCTTT
TRBV7-2	.	TRBD1	TRBJ2-7	CASSTGQGIYEQYF	TGTGCCAGCAGCACCGGACAGGGGATATACGAGCAGTACTTC
TRBV28	once	.	TRBJ1-3	CASSSPPDTIYF	TGTGCCAGCAGTTCCCCGCCGGACACCATATATTTT
TRBV30	.	.	TRBJ2-7	CAWSVQGTPMSPYEQYF	TGTGCCTGGAGTGTACAAGGGACACCAATGAGTCCCTACGAGCAGTACTTC
TRBV7-2	.	.	TRBJ1-1	CASSPTARTEAFF	TGTGCCAGCAGCCCAACCGCTAGGACTGAAGCTTTCTTT
TRBV2	.	TRBD2	TRBJ2-2	CASSVSGGAVSTGELFF	TGTGCCAGCAGTGTGAGCGGGGGGGCCGTAAGCACCGGGGAGCTGTTTTTT
TRBV14	.	TRBD1	TRBJ1-4	CASSPRTGVREKLFF	TGTGCCAGCAGCCCACGGACAGGGGTGAGGGAAAAACTGTTTTTT
TRBV29-1	.	TRBD2	TRBJ2-3	CSVESGGHTDTQYF	TGCAGCGTTGAAAGCGGGGGCCACACAGATACGCAGTATTTT
TRBV27	.	TRBD1	TRBJ1-5	CARRPGQGTQPQHF	TGTGCCAGACGACCGGGACAGGGTACTCAGCCCCAGCATTTT
TRBV25-1	.	.	TRBJ2-3	CASSATGRHYTQYF	TGTGCCAGCAGTGCGACAGGGAGGCACTATACGCAGTATTTT
TRBV28	.	TRBD1	TRBJ2-3	CASSFLGQGAGTDTQYF	TGTGCCAGCAGTTTTCTGGGACAGGGGGCTGGGACAGATACGCAGTATTTT
TRBV9	few	.	TRBJ1-6	CASSVLDSSNSPLHF	TGTGCCAGCAGCGTATTGGACAGTTCCAACTCACCCCTCCACTTT
TRBV7-9	.	TRBD2	TRBJ2-7	CSSSFSLAGTTYEQYF	TGTTCCAGCAGCTTTTCATTAGCGGGGACCACCTACGAGCAGTACTTC
TRBV5-5	.	.	TRBJ1-2	CASSPDIGYGYTF	TGTGCCAGCAGCCCCGACATTGGCTATGGCTACACCTTC
TRBV4-3	medium-sized	.	TRBJ2-7	CASSQDVWTNYEQYF	TGCGCCAGCAGCCAAGATGTTTGGACAAACTACGAGCAGTACTTC
TRBV2	.	TRBD1	TRBJ1-2	CASSVAGTGFGYTF	TGTGCCAGCAGTGTAGCCGGGACAGGGTTTGGCTACACCTTC
TRBV7-8	.	TRBD2	TRBJ2-1	CASSAIAGGANEQFF	TGTGCCAGCAGCGCAATAGCGGGGGGGGCCAATGAGCAGTTCTTC
TRBV6-7	.	.	TRBJ1-3	CASSLQGVYGNTIYF	TGTGCCAGCAGCCTACAGGGTGTGTATGGAAACACCATATATTTT
TRBV5-5	.	TRBD1	TRBJ2-6	CASSLDRGSVSGANVLTF	TGTGCCAGCAGCTTGGACAGGGGGTCGGTCTCTGGGGCCAACGTCCTGACTTTC
TRBV11-3	.	.	TRBJ2-3	CASSPRGTTLTDTQYF	TGTGCCAGCAGCCCCCGGGGGACCACCTTGACAGATACGCAGTATTTT
TRBV5-4	few	.	TRBJ2-7	CASSFTRSEQYF	TGTGCCAGCAGCTTTACGCGTAGCGAGCAGTACTTC
TRBV2	.	.	TRBJ1-5	CASSESGNNQPQHF	TGTGCCAGCAGTGAATCAGGGAATAATCAGCCCCAGCATTTT
TRBV6-5	few	.	TRBJ1-2	CASSAGGIGYGYTF	TGTGCCAGCAGCGCGGGGGGAATAGGCTATGGCTACACCTTC
TRBV28	.	.	TRBJ1-1	CASSERGTEAFF	TGTGCCAGCAGTGAGAGAGGCACTGAAGCTTTCTTT